This passage covers 8 T cell receptor beta chains from one sample sequenced in a study of blood T cell repertoires in COVID-19. TCRdb's copy holds only in-frame clones and misses some; the assay was immunoSEQ multiplex PCR. The sample holds 95,000 to 110,000 clones, approximately 88% seen once. The sequencing sample was made of peripheral blood. The receptors here all came from a human donor in a cohort sampled during active COVID-19.

The chain links TRBV27 to TRBJ1-2; D might be TRBD1 (5 bases). Trimming removed 4 bases at V and 8 bases at J, with 14 bases between. The CDR3 extends over 13 amino acids. Germline V gene data show CDR1 as MNHEY and CDR2 as SMNVEV (reference sequence). This CDR3 is CASSSRTFAGYTF. The DNA for the CDR3 is TGTGCCAGCAGTTCCAGGACATTTGCGGGCTACACCTTC.

The chain links TRBV28 to TRBJ1-1; D possibly corresponds to TRBD1 (5 bases). Germline CDR1 MDHEN, CDR2 SYDVKM. Trimming removed 7 bases from V and 8 bases from J, with 11 bases in between. The CDR3 is 11 residues long. CDR3 coding DNA: TGTGCCAGCACCCTCCGACAGGAAGCTTTCTTT. Its translation: CASTLRQEAFF.

As to this clone: Relative to the germline gene, one junction end is altered; a read error may explain this. The chain has TRBV28 and TRBJ1-1; 8 bases line up with TRBD1. The CDR3 extends over 12 amino acids. Germline CDR1 MDHEN, CDR2 SYDVKM. The CDR3: CASSLSMGTGRF. DNA for the CDR3: TGTGCCAGCAGTTTAAGTATGGGGACAGGCCGCTTT.

The CDR3: CATSRDPGVLGEQYF. For the CDR3, the DNA is TGTGCCACCAGCAGAGATCCGGGAGTTTTGGGCGAGCAGTACTTC. This chain connects TRBV15 to TRBJ2-7, with D tentatively TRBD2 (6 bases). CDR3 length: 15 amino acids. Germline CDR1 reads LNHNV; CDR2 reads YYDKDF (reference sequence). With 0 bases removed from V and 6 bases from J, the gap between germline ends came to 15 bases.

The genes are TRBV19 and TRBJ2-7, with D possibly being TRBD1 (6 bases). Germline V gene sequence: CDR1 LNHDA, CDR2 SQIVND (reference sequence). This CDR3 comprises 11 residues. The V and J ends lost 3 bases and 8 bases respectively, with 8 bases between them. The DNA of the CDR3 is TGTGCCAGTAGTATGGACAGAAAGCAGTACTTC. Translating gives CASSMDRKQYF.

This clone showed up just once. J is TRBJ1-2 and V is TRBV9, with 10 bases fitting TRBD1. V gave up 3 bases and J gave up 3 bases; unmatched junction bases: 8. Germline assignment: CDR1 SGDLS and CDR2 YYNGEE. The CDR3 covers 16 residues. CDR3 DNA sequence: TGTGCCAGCAGCGAGGGGACAGGGGCGGGCTACTATGGCTACACCTTC. It encodes CASSEGTGAGYYGYTF.

The J gene is TRBJ2-3, the V gene TRBV5-5; D is uncertain. Trimming left V 4 bases short and J 3 bases short, with 3 bases between. The CDR3 contains 11 residues. Germline V gene sequence: CDR1 SGHKS, CDR2 YYEKEE (reference sequence). CDR3 region: CASSHTDTQYF. The CDR3 DNA reads as TGTGCCAGCAGCCATACAGATACGCAGTATTTT.

The V gene is TRBV19, the J gene TRBJ1-2; D is undetermined. CDR1 and CDR2 (germline): LNHDA, SQIVND (reference sequence). The CDR3 extends over 13 amino acids. Trimming took off 3 bases at V and 5 bases at J, with 10 bases between the two ends. The chain's CDR3 is CASSISGSYGYTF. The DNA for the CDR3 is TGTGCCAGTAGTATCAGCGGTTCTTATGGCTACACCTTC.